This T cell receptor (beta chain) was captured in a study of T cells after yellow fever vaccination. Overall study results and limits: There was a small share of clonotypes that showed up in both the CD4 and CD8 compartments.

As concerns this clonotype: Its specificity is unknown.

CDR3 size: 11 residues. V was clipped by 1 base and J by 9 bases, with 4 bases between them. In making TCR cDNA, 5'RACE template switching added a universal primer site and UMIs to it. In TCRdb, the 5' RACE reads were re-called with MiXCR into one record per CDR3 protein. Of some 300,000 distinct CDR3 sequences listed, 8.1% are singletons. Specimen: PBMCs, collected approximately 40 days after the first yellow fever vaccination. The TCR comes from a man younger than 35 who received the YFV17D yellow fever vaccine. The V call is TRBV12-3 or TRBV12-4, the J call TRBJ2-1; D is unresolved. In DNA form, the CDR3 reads TGTGCCAGCAGTTTAGACCCTGAGCAGTTCTTC. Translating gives CASSLDPEQFF.